These T cell receptor beta chains were read from a single sample in a study of CD4 and CD8 cells across lung adenocarcinoma regions. MiXCR, applied by TCRdb to the PCR reads, yields one record per CDR3 protein. The repertoire holds over 15,000 distinct CDR3 sequences, 40% to 60% seen once, with roughly 34% in the top ten. The sequencing sample was made of CD8+ T cells from the margin of a lung tumor. These receptors originate from a male donor with lung adenocarcinoma. The CD4 and CD8 labels of this study may be unreliable. CDR3s include the opening cysteine and the closing phenylalanine or tryptophan. The order of the fields is D gene, J gene, V gene, clone size, CDR3 DNA, CDR3 protein. A D gene is named only where the DNA matches it firmly. Size tells how often a clone was seen (once, few, many) or the class of an expanded clone, and some rows leave it out.

d_call: .
j_call: TRBJ1-3
v_call: TRBV9
clone_size: few
cdr3_nt: TGTGCCAGCAGCGTAGAGGGGATCTCTGGAAACACCATATATTTT
cdr3_aa: CASSVEGISGNTIYF

d_call: TRBD2
j_call: TRBJ2-1
v_call: TRBV6-1
clone_size: many
cdr3_nt: TGTGCCAGCACTGCTAGCGGGAGGATGAATGAGCAGTTCTTC
cdr3_aa: CASTASGRMNEQFF

d_call: .
j_call: TRBJ1-1
v_call: TRBV6-5
clone_size: many
cdr3_nt: TGTGCCAGCAGTTACGGGGGGAACACTGAAGCTTTCTTT
cdr3_aa: CASSYGGNTEAFF

d_call: TRBD2
j_call: TRBJ2-1
v_call: TRBV6-5
clone_size: medium-sized
cdr3_nt: TGTGCCAGCAGTTACTCGATAGGACTAGCGGGAGGTGAGCAGTTCTTC
cdr3_aa: CASSYSIGLAGGEQFF

d_call: TRBD2
j_call: TRBJ2-1
v_call: TRBV6-1
clone_size: .
cdr3_nt: TGTGCCAGCAGTGAAACGTGGACTAGCAGGACCAATACGCAGTTCTTC
cdr3_aa: CASSETWTSRTNTQFF

d_call: TRBD2
j_call: TRBJ2-7
v_call: TRBV6-1
clone_size: .
cdr3_nt: TGTGCCAGCAGCAAAGCGGGGGGCGAGCAGTACTTC
cdr3_aa: CASSKAGGEQYF

d_call: TRBD2
j_call: TRBJ2-4
v_call: TRBV6-1
clone_size: .
cdr3_nt: TGTGCCAGCGGAGCCGCGGGGGGGTGGGCCCAAGACATTCAGTACTTC
cdr3_aa: CASGAAGGWAQDIQYF

d_call: .
j_call: TRBJ2-6
v_call: TRBV6-1
clone_size: .
cdr3_nt: TGTGCGAGCAGGGGGGGGGGTGGCACAGAGACGCAGTATTTC
cdr3_aa: CASRGGGGTETQYF

d_call: .
j_call: TRBJ2-7
v_call: TRBV10-1
clone_size: .
cdr3_nt: TGCGCCAGCAGTGAGTCGTGGGGGAGTCGGGAGCAGTACTTC
cdr3_aa: CASSESWGSREQYF

d_call: .
j_call: TRBJ2-1
v_call: TRBV6-5
clone_size: few
cdr3_nt: TGTGCCAGCAGTTCCCAAAATGAGCAGTTCTTC
cdr3_aa: CASSSQNEQFF

d_call: .
j_call: TRBJ2-3
v_call: TRBV6-1
clone_size: .
cdr3_nt: TGTGCCAGCAGAGACGGGGGGCGAGGCACAGAGACGCTGTATTTT
cdr3_aa: CASRDGGRGTETLYF

d_call: .
j_call: TRBJ2-5
v_call: TRBV11-2
clone_size: many
cdr3_nt: TGTGCCAGCAGCCCCACCGGCCGAGAGCAGTACTTC
cdr3_aa: CASSPTGREQYF

d_call: .
j_call: TRBJ2-1
v_call: TRBV5-1
clone_size: .
cdr3_nt: TGCGCCAGCAGCCCGTTACCAGGACTACAGAGCTCCTACAATGAGCAGTTCTTC
cdr3_aa: CASSPLPGLQSSYNEQFF

d_call: .
j_call: TRBJ2-7
v_call: TRBV6-1
clone_size: .
cdr3_nt: TGTGCCAGCAGTGATTTCGGGTACGAGCAGTACTTC
cdr3_aa: CASSDFGYEQYF

d_call: .
j_call: TRBJ2-1
v_call: TRBV27
clone_size: few
cdr3_nt: TGTGCCAGCAGCCTCACGGGGCGGGCCACAACCAATGAGCAGTTCTTC
cdr3_aa: CASSLTGRATTNEQFF

d_call: .
j_call: TRBJ2-1
v_call: TRBV5-1
clone_size: .
cdr3_nt: TGCGCCAGCCGATCTGTAGCGGATTACAATGAGCAGTTCTTC
cdr3_aa: CASRSVADYNEQFF

d_call: .
j_call: TRBJ2-5
v_call: TRBV6-1
clone_size: .
cdr3_nt: TGTGCCAGCAGTGAAGTAAGGAACGGCGACAAGACCCTGTACTTC
cdr3_aa: CASSEVRNGDKTLYF

d_call: .
j_call: TRBJ2-2
v_call: TRBV7-6
clone_size: many
cdr3_nt: TGTGCCAGCAGCTTAACCGGGACGTTTGGTACCGGGGAGCTGTTTTTT
cdr3_aa: CASSLTGTFGTGELFF

d_call: TRBD2
j_call: TRBJ2-1
v_call: TRBV6-1
clone_size: .
cdr3_nt: TGTGCGAGGCGCGGGGGGGGAGACCAAGAGACGCAGTATTTC
cdr3_aa: CARRGGGDQETQYF

d_call: .
j_call: TRBJ2-7
v_call: TRBV6-1
clone_size: medium-sized
cdr3_nt: TGTGCCAGCAGTGTACAGGGTCATGGCGAGCAGTACTTC
cdr3_aa: CASSVQGHGEQYF

d_call: .
j_call: TRBJ1-2
v_call: TRBV6-1
clone_size: few
cdr3_nt: TGTGCCAGCTGTACGGACTTAGGTTCTGGCTACACCTTC
cdr3_aa: CASCTDLGSGYTF

d_call: .
j_call: TRBJ2-5
v_call: TRBV6-2/TRBV6-3
clone_size: few
cdr3_nt: TGTGCCAGCAGGGTTGGGGGACAAGAGACCCAGTACTTC
cdr3_aa: CASRVGGQETQYF

d_call: TRBD2
j_call: TRBJ2-5
v_call: TRBV7-2
clone_size: .
cdr3_nt: TGTGCCAGCAGCTCTCGGACTAGCGGAGAGACCCAGTACTTC
cdr3_aa: CASSSRTSGETQYF

d_call: TRBD2
j_call: TRBJ2-3
v_call: TRBV6-5
clone_size: .
cdr3_nt: TGTGCCAGCAGTTTCCTAGCGGGAGGGGGGGGCCGTAACCAAGAGACGCAGTACTTT
cdr3_aa: CASSFLAGGGGRNQETQYF

d_call: .
j_call: TRBJ2-5
v_call: TRBV3-1
clone_size: few
cdr3_nt: TGTGCCAGCAGCCAAGTGGGCCTAGAAGAGACCCAGTACTTC
cdr3_aa: CASSQVGLEETQYF

d_call: TRBD1
j_call: TRBJ1-5
v_call: TRBV4-1
clone_size: few
cdr3_nt: TGCGCCAGCAGCCAAGTTGGGACAGGGGCTTCTGGAACTCAGCCCCAGCATTTT
cdr3_aa: CASSQVGTGASGTQPQHF

d_call: .
j_call: TRBJ2-3
v_call: TRBV6-1
clone_size: .
cdr3_nt: TGTGCCAGCAGTCCAGGGCTCTCGGTCAAAGATATTCAGTACTTT
cdr3_aa: CASSPGLSVKDIQYF

d_call: .
j_call: TRBJ2-5
v_call: TRBV4-1
clone_size: few
cdr3_nt: TGCGCCAGCAGCCAACTCAGGGCCTTGCCGTTGGGAGAGACCCAGTACTTC
cdr3_aa: CASSQLRALPLGETQYF